The T cell receptor beta chain described here comes from a study of cytomegalovirus exposure and HLA in healthy donors. Study observations and caveats: Researchers counted 164 TCR beta chains as cytomegalovirus-associated.

This PCR relied on a set of 60 Vbeta primers and 13 Jbeta primers. Clones were sequenced by immunoSEQ multiplex PCR, and TCRdb holds only the in-frame ones, with some missing. This sample carries about 190,000 clones, more than 70% of them seen once, and the ten largest clones take 4.5% to 5.5%. Trimming removed 3 bases from V and 7 bases from J, with 10 bases in between. Germline-derived CDR1 and CDR2 are MNHEY and SMNVEV (reference sequence). CDR3 length equals 14 residues. With respect to this clone: The antigen is undetermined.

Specimen: PBMCs. The V and J genes are TRBV27 and TRBJ1-6; D ambiguous. This sequence originates from a man in his thirties or forties in good health and CMV-seropositive. The CDR3 DNA reads as TGTGCCAGCAGTTTGCTTACAGAGAATTCACCCCTCCACTTT. Encoded protein: CASSLLTENSPLHF.